The clone carrying this TCR beta chain was recorded a few times. 13 Jbeta primers and 60 Vbeta primers were used for the PCR. Some clones are missing from TCRdb's copy, which holds only in-frame ones; the method was immunoSEQ multiplex PCR. The profile shows fewer than 150,000 clones, 70% to 75% of them singletons. The sample is drawn from a study of cytomegalovirus exposure and HLA in healthy donors. The V and J ends lost 10 bases and 5 bases, in that order; junction bases with no gene match: 15. CDR3 size: 15 residues. The chain recombines TRBV5-3 with TRBJ2-1; 7 nucleotides match TRBD2. TRBV5-3 counts as an open reading frame of uncertain function. The sample consisted of PBMCs. The receptor comes from a middle-aged woman in good health and CMV-seronegative. The CDR3 is CAPIIGSGVHNEQFF. CDR3 DNA sequence: TGTGCCCCGATTATCGGCAGCGGGGTTCACAATGAGCAGTTCTTC.